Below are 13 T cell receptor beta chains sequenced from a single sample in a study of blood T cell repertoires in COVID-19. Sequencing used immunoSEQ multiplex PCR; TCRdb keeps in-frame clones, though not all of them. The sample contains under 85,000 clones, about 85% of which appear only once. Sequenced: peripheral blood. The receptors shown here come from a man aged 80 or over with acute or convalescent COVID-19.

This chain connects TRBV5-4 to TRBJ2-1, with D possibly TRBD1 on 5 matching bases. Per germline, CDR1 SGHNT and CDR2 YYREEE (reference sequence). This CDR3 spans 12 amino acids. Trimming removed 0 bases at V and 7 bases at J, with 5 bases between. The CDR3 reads CASSLEGNEQFF. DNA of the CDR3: TGTGCCAGCAGCTTGGAGGGGAATGAGCAGTTCTTC.

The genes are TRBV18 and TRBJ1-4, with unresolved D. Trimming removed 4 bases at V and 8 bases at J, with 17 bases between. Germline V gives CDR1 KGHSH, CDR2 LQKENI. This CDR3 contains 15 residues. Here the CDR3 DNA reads TGTGCCAGCTCACGGGAACCCGGAACGGGGGAAAAACTGTTTTTT. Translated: CASSREPGTGEKLFF.

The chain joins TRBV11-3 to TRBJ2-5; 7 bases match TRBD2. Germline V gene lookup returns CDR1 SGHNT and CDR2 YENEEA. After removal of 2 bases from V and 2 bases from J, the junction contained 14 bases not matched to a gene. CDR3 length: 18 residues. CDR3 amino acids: CASSLRDRRERGQETQYF. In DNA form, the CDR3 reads TGTGCCAGCAGCTTACGGGATAGGCGGGAGAGAGGGCAAGAGACCCAGTACTTC.

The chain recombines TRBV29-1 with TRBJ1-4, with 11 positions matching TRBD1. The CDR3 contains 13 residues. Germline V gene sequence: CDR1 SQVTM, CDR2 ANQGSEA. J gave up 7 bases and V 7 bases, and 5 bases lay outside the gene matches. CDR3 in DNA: TGCAGCGCCGGGACAGGGGGGACTGAAAAACTGTTTTTT. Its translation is CSAGTGGTEKLFF.

The CDR3 region has the DNA TGTGCCAGCAGCTTGGGTCTAACCGGGCCCCAGCATTTT. This codes for CASSLGLTGPQHF. The gene calls are TRBV5-6 and TRBJ1-5; D not resolved. The CDR3 length is 13 residues. V was pared by 0 bases and J by 9 bases, with 10 bases between. Germline loops: CDR1 SGHDT, CDR2 YYEEEE.

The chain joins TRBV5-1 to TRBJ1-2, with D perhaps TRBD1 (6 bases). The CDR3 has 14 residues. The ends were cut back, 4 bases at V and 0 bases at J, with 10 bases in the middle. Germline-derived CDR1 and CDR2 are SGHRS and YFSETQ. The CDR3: CASSRDTANYGYTF. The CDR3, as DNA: TGCGCCAGCAGCCGGGACACAGCTAACTATGGCTACACCTTC.

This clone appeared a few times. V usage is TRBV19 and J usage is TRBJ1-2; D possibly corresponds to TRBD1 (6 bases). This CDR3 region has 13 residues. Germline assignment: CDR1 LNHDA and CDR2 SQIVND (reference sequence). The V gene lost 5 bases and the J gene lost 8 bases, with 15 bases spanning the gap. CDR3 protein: CASSHQGQGGYTF. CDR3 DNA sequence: TGTGCCAGTAGTCACCAGGGCCAGGGGGGCTACACCTTC. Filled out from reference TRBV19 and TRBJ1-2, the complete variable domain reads DGGITQSPKYLFRKEGQNVTLSCEQNLNHDAMYWYRQDPGQGLRLIYYSQIVNDFQKGDIAEGYSVSREKKESFPLTVTSAQKNPTAFYLCASSHQGQGGYTFGSGTRLTVV.

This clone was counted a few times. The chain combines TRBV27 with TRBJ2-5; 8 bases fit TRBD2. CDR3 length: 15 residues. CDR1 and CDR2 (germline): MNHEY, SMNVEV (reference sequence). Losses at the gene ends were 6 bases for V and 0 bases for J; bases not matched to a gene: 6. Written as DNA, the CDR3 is TGTGCCAGCAGGCCCGGGGGGGGATACCAAGAGACCCAGTACTTC. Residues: CASRPGGGYQETQYF.

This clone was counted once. The CDR3 sequence is CATSDSTTGNTIYF. The CDR3, as DNA: TGTGCCACCAGTGATTCGACTACTGGAAACACCATATATTTT. This rearrangement joins TRBV24-1 to TRBJ1-3; D is uncertain. The CDR3 loop spans 14 amino acids. CDR1 is KGHDR and CDR2 is SFDVKD in the germline V gene. The V gene lost 2 bases and the J gene lost 2 bases, with 6 bases spanning the gap.

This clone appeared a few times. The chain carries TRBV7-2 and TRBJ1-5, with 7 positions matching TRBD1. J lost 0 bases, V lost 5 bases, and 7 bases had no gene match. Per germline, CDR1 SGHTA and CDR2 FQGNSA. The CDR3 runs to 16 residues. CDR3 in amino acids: CASSPRGRNSNQPQHF. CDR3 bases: TGTGCCAGCAGCCCGAGGGGGCGGAATAGCAATCAGCCCCAGCATTTT. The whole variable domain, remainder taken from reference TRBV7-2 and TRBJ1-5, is GAGVSQSPSNKVTEKGKDVELRCDPISGHTALYWYRQSLGQGLEFLIYFQGNSAPDKSGLPSDRFSAERTGGSVSTLTIQRTQQEDSAVYLCASSPRGRNSNQPQHFGDGTRLSIL.

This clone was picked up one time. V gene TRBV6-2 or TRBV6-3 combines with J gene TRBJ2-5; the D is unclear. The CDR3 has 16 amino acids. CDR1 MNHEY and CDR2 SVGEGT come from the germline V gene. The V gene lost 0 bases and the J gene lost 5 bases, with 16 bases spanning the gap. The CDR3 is CASSYSSRQVRETQYF. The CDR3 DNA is TGTGCCAGCAGTTACTCGTCCAGGCAAGTCCGGGAGACCCAGTACTTC.

The chain's CDR3 is CASSLEVGQGGDTEAFF. For the CDR3, the DNA is TGTGCCAGCAGCTTGGAAGTAGGGCAGGGAGGGGACACTGAAGCTTTCTTT. This chain joins TRBV5-6 and TRBJ1-1, with D possibly TRBD1 on 5 matching bases. V was cut by 0 bases and J by 3 bases, with 18 bases left in between. Germline assignment: CDR1 SGHDT and CDR2 YYEEEE. The CDR3 has 17 amino acids.

CDR3 nucleotide sequence: TGTGCCAGCAGCAAAGGGACAGGGGAGGAGCCCCAGCATTTT. Its protein is CASSKGTGEEPQHF. This chain uses TRBV21-1 with TRBJ1-5; the DNA was not used to check the table's D call, TRBD1. TRBV21-1 is assigned pseudogene status. The length of the CDR3 is 14 residues.